This TCR beta chain derives from a study of stem cell transplantation in POMP-related autoinflammatory disease. In the study overall: CD8+ T cells were low and CD4+ cells naive-skewed before transplant.

The germline V gene encodes CDR1 LNHDA and CDR2 SQIVND (reference sequence). The CDR3 is 13 residues long. Trimming took off 0 bases at V and 5 bases at J, with 7 bases between the two ends. Study results and limitations: In patients with PRAID, every analyzed T-cell subset tended to show lower diversity and higher clonality.

Note on this clone: The antigen is unknown.

Sequenced by immunoSEQ multiplex PCR; TCRdb stores in-frame clones only, minus some. The table shows over 30,000 clones, with just over 85% occurring only once. The starting material was CD4+ T cells from PBMCs, obtained before stem cell transplantation. The rearrangement uses TRBV19 and TRBJ1-2; D uncertain. The receptor's source is a human donor with POMP-related autoinflammation and immune dysregulation (PRAID). The CDR3 here is CASSIDRSYGYTF. The CDR3 DNA reads TGTGCCAGTAGTATAGACAGGTCTTATGGCTACACCTTC.